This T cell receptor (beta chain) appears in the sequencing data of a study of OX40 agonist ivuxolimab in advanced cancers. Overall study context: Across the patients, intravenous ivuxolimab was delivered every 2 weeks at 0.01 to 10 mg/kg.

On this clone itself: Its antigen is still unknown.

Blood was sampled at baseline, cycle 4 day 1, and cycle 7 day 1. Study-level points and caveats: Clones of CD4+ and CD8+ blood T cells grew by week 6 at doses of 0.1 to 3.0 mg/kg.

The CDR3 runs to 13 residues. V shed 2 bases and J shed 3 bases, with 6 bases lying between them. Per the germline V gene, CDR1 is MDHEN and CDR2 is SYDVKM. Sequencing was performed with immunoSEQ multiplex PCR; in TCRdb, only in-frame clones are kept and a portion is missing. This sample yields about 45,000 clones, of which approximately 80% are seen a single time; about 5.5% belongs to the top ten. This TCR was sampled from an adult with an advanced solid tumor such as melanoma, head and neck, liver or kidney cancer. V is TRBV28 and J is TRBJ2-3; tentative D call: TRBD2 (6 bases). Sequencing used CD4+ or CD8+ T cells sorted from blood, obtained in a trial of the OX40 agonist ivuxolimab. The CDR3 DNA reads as TGTGCCAGCAGTTTAGGGGGGACAGATACGCAGTATTTT. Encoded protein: CASSLGGTDTQYF.